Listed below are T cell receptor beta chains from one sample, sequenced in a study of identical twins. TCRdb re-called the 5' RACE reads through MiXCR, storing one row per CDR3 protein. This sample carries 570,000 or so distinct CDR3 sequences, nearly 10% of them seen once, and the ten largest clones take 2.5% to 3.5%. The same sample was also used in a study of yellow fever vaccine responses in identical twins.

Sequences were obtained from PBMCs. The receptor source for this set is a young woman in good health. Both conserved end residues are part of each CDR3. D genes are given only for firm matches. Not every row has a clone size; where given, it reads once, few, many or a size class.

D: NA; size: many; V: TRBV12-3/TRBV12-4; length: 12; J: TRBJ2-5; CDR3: CASSWVGETQYF; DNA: TGTGCCAGCAGTTGGGTGGGGGAGACCCAGTACTTC
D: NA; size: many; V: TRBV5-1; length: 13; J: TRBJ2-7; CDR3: CASSVDRTYEQYF; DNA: TGCGCCAGCAGCGTGGACCGGACCTACGAGCAGTACTTC
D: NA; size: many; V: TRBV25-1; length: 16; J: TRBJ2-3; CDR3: CASSGPTSTTTDTQYF; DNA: TGTGCCAGCAGTGGCCCGACTTCGACGACCACAGATACGCAGTATTTT
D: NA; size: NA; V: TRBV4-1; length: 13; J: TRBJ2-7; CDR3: CASSQDQPYEQYF; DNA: TGCGCCAGCAGCCAAGATCAACCCTACGAGCAGTACTTC
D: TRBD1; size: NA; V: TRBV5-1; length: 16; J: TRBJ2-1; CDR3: CASSTNGGQGLNEQFF; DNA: TGCGCCAGCAGCACAAACGGGGGACAGGGACTCAATGAGCAGTTCTTC
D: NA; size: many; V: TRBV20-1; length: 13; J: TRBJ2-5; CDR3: CSASHSAQETQYF; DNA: TGCAGTGCTTCCCACAGTGCCCAAGAGACCCAGTACTTC
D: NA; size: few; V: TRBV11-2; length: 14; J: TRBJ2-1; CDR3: CASSSGSTYNEQFF; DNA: TGTGCCAGCAGTTCCGGGTCAACTTACAATGAGCAGTTCTTC
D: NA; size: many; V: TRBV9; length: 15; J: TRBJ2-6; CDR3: CASSVPLSGANVLTF; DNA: TGTGCCAGCAGCGTACCACTCTCTGGGGCCAACGTCCTGACTTTC
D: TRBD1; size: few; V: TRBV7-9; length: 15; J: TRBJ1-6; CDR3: CASSPRTGSPSPLHF; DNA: TGTGCCAGCAGCCCAAGGACAGGCTCGCCTTCACCCCTCCACTTT
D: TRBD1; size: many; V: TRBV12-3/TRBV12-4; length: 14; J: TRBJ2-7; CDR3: CASSLATGAYEQYF; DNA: TGTGCCAGCAGTTTAGCGACAGGGGCCTACGAGCAGTACTTC
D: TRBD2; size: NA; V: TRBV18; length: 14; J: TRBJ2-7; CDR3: CASFVGGASYEQYF; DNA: TGTGCCAGCTTTGTCGGGGGGGCCTCCTACGAGCAGTACTTC
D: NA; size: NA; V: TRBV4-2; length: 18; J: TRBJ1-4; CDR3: CASSPDLSLDSGREKLFF; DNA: TGTGCCAGCAGCCCTGACCTCTCCTTAGACTCCGGACGAGAAAAACTGTTTTTT
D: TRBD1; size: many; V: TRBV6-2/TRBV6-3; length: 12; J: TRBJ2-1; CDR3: CASRGTGNEQFF; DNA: TGTGCCAGCAGAGGGACAGGGAATGAGCAGTTCTTC
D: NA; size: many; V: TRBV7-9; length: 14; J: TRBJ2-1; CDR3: CASSLFLGVNEQFF; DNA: TGTGCCAGCAGCTTATTCCTAGGAGTCAATGAGCAGTTCTTC
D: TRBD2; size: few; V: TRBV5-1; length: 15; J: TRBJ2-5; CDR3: CASSGGLAVQETQYF; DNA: TGCGCCAGCAGCGGGGGACTAGCGGTCCAAGAGACCCAGTACTTC
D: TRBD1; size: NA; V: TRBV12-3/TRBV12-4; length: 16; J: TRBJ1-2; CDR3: CASSFRTGGKGYGYTF; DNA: TGTGCCAGCAGTTTCCGGACAGGGGGCAAAGGCTATGGCTACACCTTC
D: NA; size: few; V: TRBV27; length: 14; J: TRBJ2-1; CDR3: CASSPSGLNNEQFF; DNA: TGTGCCAGCAGCCCCTCGGGACTCAACAATGAGCAGTTCTTC
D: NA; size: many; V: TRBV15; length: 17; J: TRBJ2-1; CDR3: CATYTSTGVEAYNEQFF; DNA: TGTGCCACCTATACCAGTACCGGGGTGGAGGCCTACAATGAGCAGTTCTTC
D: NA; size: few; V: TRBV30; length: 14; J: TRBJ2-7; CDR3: CAWSVGGSSYEQYF; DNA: TGTGCCTGGAGTGTAGGTGGTAGCTCCTACGAGCAGTACTTC
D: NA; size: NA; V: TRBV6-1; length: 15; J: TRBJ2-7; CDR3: CASSGTKTGSYEQYF; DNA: TGTGCCAGCAGTGGCACCAAGACGGGCTCCTACGAGCAGTACTTC
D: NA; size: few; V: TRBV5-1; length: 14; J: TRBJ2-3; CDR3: CASSEMGGTDTQYF; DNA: TGCGCCAGCAGCGAGATGGGGGGCACAGATACGCAGTATTTT
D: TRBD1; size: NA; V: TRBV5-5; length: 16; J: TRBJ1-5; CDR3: CASSLDDRGPHQPQHF; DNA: TGTGCCAGCAGCTTGGACGACAGGGGGCCGCATCAGCCCCAGCATTTT
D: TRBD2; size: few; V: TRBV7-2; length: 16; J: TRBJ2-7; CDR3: CASSLARGTDYYEQYF; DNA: TGTGCCAGCAGCTTAGCGCGGGGGACGGACTACTACGAGCAGTACTTC
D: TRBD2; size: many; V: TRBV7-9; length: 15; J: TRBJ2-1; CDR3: CASSPPTSGSYEQFF; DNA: TGTGCCAGCAGCCCCCCGACTAGCGGGAGCTATGAGCAGTTCTTC
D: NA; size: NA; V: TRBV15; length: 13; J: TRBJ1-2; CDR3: CATSRVGRGIGKF; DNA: NA
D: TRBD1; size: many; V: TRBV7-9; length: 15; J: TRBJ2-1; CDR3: CASSYRQGSYNEQFF; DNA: TGTGCCAGCAGCTACCGACAGGGTAGCTACAATGAGCAGTTCTTC
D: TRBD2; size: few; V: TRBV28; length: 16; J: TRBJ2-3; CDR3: CASSSRLAQRADTQYF; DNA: TGTGCCAGCAGTTCCAGACTAGCACAGAGAGCTGATACGCAGTATTTT